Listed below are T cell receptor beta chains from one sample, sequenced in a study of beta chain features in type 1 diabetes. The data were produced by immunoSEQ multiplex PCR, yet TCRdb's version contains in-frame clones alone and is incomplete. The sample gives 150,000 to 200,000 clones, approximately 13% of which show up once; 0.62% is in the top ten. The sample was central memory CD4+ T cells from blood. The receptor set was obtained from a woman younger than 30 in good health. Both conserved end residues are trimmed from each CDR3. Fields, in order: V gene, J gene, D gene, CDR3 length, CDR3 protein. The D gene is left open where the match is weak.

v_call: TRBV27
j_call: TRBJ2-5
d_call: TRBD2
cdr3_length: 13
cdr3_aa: ASSFLAGGRETQY

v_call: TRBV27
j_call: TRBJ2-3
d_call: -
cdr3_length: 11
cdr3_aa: ASSLGLPDTQY

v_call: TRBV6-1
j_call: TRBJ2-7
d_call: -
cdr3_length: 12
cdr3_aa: ALGKTGPLGEQY

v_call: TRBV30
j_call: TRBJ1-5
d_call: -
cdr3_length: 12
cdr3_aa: AWSFSGGSQPQH

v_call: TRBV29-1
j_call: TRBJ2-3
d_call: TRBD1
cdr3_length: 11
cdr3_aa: SADRGRLDTQY

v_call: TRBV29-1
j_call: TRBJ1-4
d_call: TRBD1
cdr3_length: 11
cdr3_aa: SAGQGAQEKLF

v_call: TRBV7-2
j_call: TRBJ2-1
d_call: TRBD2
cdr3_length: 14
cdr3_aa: ASTLNLAGAGNEQF

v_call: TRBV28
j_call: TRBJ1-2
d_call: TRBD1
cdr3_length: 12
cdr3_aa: ASSPWTGNYGYT

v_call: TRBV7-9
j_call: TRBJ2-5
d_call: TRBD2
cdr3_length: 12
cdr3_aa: ASSPGLAQETQY

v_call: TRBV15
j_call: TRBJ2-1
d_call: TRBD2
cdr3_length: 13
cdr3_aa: ATRGGLAGRNEQF

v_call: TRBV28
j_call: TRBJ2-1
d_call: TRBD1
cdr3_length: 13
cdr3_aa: ASSRQGTARNEQF

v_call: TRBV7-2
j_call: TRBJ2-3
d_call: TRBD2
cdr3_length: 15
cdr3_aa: ASSYRSGSGGLDTQY

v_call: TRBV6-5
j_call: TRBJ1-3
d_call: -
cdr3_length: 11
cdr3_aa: ASRVPGRNTIY

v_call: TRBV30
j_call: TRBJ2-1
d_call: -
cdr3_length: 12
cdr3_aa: AWSSGSQGDEQF

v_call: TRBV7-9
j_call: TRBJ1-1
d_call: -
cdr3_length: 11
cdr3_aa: ASSLRANTEAF

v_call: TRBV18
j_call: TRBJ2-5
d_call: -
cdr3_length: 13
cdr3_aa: ASSPGGSGQETQY

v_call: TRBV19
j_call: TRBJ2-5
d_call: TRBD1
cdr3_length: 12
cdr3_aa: ASNSDRAQETQY

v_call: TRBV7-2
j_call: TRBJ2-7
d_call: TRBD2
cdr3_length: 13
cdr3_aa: ASSLVAGGYDEQY

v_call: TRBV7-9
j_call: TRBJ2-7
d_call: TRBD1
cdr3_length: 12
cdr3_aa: ASSLEGAHYEQY

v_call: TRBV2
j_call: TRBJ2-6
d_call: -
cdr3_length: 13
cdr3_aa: ASSVQGPGANVLT

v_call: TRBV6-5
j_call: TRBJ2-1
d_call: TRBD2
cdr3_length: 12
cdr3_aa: ASSRGLARHEQF

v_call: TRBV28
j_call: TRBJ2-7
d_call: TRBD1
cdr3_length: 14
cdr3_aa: ASIRQGNTWNYEQY

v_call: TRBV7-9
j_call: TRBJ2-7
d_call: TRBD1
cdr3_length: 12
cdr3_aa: ASSVSGTGVEQY

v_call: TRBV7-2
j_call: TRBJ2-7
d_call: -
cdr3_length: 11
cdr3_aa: ASSLAGSYEQY

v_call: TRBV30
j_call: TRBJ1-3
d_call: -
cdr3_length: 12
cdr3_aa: AWPDNQAGNTIY

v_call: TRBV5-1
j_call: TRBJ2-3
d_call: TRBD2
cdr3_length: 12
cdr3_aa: ASRGLAGTDTQY

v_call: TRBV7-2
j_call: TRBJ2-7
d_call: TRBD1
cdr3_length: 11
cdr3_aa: ASSFGQVYEQY

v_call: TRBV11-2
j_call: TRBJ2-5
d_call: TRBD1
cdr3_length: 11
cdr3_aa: ASSRQTGETQY

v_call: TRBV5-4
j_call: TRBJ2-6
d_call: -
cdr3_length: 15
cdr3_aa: ASSLGAGSSGANVLT

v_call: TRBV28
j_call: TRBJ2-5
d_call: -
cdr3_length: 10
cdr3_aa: ASSFRQETQY

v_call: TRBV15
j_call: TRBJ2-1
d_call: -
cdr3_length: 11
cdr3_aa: ATSRDHGNEQF

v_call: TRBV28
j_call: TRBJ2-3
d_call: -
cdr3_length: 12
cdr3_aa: ASRLRLDSDTQY

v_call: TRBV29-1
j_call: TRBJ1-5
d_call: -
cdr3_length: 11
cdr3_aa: SVAQGSAQPQH

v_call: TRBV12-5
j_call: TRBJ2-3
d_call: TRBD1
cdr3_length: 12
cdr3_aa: ASADRVSTDTQY

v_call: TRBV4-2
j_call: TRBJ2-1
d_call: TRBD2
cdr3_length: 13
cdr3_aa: ASSHSLGTSGEQF

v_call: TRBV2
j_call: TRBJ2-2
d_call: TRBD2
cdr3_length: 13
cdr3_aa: ASSGTSGSRGELF

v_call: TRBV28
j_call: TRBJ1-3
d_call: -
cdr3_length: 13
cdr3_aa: ASSSGVYSGNTIY

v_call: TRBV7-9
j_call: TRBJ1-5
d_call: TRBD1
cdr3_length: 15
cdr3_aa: ASSIDRGRGIGQPQH

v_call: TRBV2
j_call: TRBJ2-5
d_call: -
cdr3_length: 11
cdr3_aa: ASSGADQETQY

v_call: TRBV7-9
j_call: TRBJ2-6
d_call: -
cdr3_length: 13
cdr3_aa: ASSQDTAGANVLT

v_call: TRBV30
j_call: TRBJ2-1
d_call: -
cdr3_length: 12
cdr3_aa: AWGGRSPYNEQF